Listed below are T cell receptor beta chains from one sample, sequenced in a study of T cell changes during pregnancy in multiple sclerosis. Using immunoSEQ multiplex PCR, the repertoire was profiled, and TCRdb retains in-frame clones only, with some absent. This sample has approximately 88,000 clones, with about 95% found just once. The source was peripheral blood, collected in the second trimester of pregnancy. These TCRs come from a female donor with multiple sclerosis, enrolled in a pregnancy study. Both conserved end residues are part of each CDR3.

j_call: TRBJ2-7
v_call: TRBV18
cdr3_aa: CASSPYGQGGTYEQYF

j_call: TRBJ2-7
v_call: TRBV4-1
cdr3_aa: CASRGAPSYEQYF

j_call: TRBJ1-3
v_call: TRBV6-5
cdr3_aa: CASSYQWTGAGNTIYF

j_call: TRBJ2-6
v_call: TRBV13
cdr3_aa: CASSINRAGANVLTF

j_call: TRBJ2-7
v_call: TRBV30
cdr3_aa: CAWSVLSGYEQYF

j_call: TRBJ1-5
v_call: TRBV30
cdr3_aa: CAWSVGQGRGSVQPQHF

j_call: TRBJ1-4
v_call: TRBV5-1
cdr3_aa: CASSFGQVLEEKLFF

j_call: TRBJ2-7
v_call: TRBV7-9
cdr3_aa: CASSADWTGNVYEQYF

j_call: TRBJ1-1
v_call: TRBV18
cdr3_aa: CASRERGEAFF

j_call: TRBJ2-1
v_call: TRBV19
cdr3_aa: CASSTGTSWFF

j_call: TRBJ2-5
v_call: TRBV30
cdr3_aa: CAWATSGSETQYF

j_call: TRBJ2-1
v_call: TRBV30
cdr3_aa: CAWSVTSGYNEQFF

j_call: TRBJ2-7
v_call: TRBV9
cdr3_aa: CASSVAVRTYEQYF

j_call: TRBJ1-1
v_call: TRBV19
cdr3_aa: CASSIVQGATEAFF

j_call: TRBJ2-1
v_call: TRBV11-2
cdr3_aa: CASSPIAGGPYNEQFF

j_call: TRBJ2-1
v_call: TRBV7-3
cdr3_aa: CASSGIAGARDEQFF

j_call: TRBJ2-7
v_call: TRBV19
cdr3_aa: CASSIGTGAYEQYF

j_call: TRBJ2-2
v_call: TRBV11-2
cdr3_aa: CASSLGQRTGELFF

j_call: TRBJ1-2
v_call: TRBV16
cdr3_aa: CASSPTGTVGGYTF

j_call: TRBJ1-2
v_call: TRBV19
cdr3_aa: CASSIRGQDTNYGYTF

j_call: TRBJ2-7
v_call: TRBV5-6
cdr3_aa: CASSSSGGAYEQYF

j_call: TRBJ2-3
v_call: TRBV2
cdr3_aa: CASRGPKDTQYF

j_call: TRBJ2-7
v_call: TRBV29-1
cdr3_aa: CSVQGATGEQYF

j_call: TRBJ2-2
v_call: TRBV6-6
cdr3_aa: CASTRYTGELFF

j_call: TRBJ2-7
v_call: TRBV11-3
cdr3_aa: CASSTGLAGYEQYF

j_call: TRBJ2-1
v_call: TRBV7-9
cdr3_aa: CASSFVPGLAGVDQFF

j_call: TRBJ1-2
v_call: TRBV25-1
cdr3_aa: CASSTLGWTGQGAIYTF

j_call: TRBJ2-1
v_call: TRBV7-2
cdr3_aa: CASSLGLAFSGEQFF

j_call: TRBJ2-1
v_call: TRBV5-1
cdr3_aa: CASSLYPGLEYNEQFF

j_call: TRBJ2-7
v_call: TRBV30
cdr3_aa: CACYRLSGEQYF

j_call: TRBJ1-2
v_call: TRBV4-2
cdr3_aa: CASSPGQGDYGYTF